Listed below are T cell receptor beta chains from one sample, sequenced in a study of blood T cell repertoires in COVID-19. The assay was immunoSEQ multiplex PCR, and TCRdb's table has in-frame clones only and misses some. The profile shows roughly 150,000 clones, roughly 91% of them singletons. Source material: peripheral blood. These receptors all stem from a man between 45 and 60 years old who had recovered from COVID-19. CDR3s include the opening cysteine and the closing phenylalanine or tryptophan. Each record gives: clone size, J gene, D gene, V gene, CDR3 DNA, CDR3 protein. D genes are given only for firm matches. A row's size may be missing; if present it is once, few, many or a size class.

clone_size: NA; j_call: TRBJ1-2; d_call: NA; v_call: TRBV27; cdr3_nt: TGTGCCAGCAGTTTGGCCCCAGTCTATGGCTACACCTTC; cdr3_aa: CASSLAPVYGYTF
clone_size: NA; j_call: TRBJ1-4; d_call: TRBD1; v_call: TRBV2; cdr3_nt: TGTGCCAGCAGTGAAGTACAGGGGGCTGAAAAACTGTTTTTT; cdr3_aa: CASSEVQGAEKLFF
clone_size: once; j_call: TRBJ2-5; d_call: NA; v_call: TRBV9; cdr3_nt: TGTGCCAGCAGCGTAACGCCCACGGGTCAAGAGACCCAGTACTTC; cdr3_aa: CASSVTPTGQETQYF
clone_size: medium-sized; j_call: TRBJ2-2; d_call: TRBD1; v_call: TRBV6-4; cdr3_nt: TGTGCCAGCAGTCGACAGGGGGACACCGGGGAGCTGTTTTTT; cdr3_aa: CASSRQGDTGELFF
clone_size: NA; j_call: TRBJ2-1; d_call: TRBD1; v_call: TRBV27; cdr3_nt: TGTGCCAGCAGCCTACAGGGGGTCTACAATGAGCAGTTCTTC; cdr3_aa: CASSLQGVYNEQFF
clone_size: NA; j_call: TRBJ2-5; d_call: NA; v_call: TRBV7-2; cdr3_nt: TGTGCCAGCAGCGGAGGACGGGAGACCCAGTACTTC; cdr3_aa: CASSGGRETQYF
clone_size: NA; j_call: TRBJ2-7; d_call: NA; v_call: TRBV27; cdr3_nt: TGTGCCAGCAGATTACGGCGACAGACCTACGAGCAGTACTTC; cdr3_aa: CASRLRRQTYEQYF
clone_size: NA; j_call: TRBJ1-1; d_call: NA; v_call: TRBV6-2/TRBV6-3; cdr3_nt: TGTGCCAGCAGCCGTCAGGGCACTGAAGCTTTCTTT; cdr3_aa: CASSRQGTEAFF
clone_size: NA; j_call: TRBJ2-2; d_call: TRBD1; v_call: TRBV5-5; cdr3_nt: TGTGCCAGCAGCTTAGCACAGGGGGCAAACGGGGAGCTGTTTTTT; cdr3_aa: CASSLAQGANGELFF
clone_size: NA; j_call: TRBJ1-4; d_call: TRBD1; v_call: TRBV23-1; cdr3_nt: TGCGCCAGCTCCTATTGGGACAGGGTGTCTGAAAAACTGTTTTTT; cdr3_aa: CASSYWDRVSEKLFF
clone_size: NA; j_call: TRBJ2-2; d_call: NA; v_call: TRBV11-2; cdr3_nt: TGTGCCAGCAGCTTAGTGGGGGGGCACACCGGGGAGCTGTTTTTT; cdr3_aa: CASSLVGGHTGELFF
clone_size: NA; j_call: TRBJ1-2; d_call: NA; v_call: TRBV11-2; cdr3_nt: TGTGCCAGCAGGCTTACTTCCAGGGATTCGCTCGGCTACACCTTC; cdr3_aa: CASRLTSRDSLGYTF
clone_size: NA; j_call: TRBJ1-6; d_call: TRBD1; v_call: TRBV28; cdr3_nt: TGTGCCAGCAGTTTCCTTTGGCAGGGGGCATCCTATAATTCACCCCTCCACTTT; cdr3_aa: CASSFLWQGASYNSPLHF
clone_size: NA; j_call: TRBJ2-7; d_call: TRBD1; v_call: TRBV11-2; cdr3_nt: TGTGCCAGCAGCTTAGGCGTACAGGGGGCAGGCTACGAGCAGTACTTC; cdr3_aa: CASSLGVQGAGYEQYF
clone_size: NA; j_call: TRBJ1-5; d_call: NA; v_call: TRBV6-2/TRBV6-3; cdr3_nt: TGTGCCAGCAGTTACCCGGGGGGCAATCAGCCCCAGCATTTT; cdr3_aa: CASSYPGGNQPQHF
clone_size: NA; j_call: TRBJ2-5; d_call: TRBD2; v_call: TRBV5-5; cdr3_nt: TGTGCCAGCAGTTTGACTAGCGTTAGAGAGACCCAGTACTTC; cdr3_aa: CASSLTSVRETQYF
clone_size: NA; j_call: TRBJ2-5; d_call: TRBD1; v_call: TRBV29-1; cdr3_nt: TGCAGCGTGATAGCCAGGGGGGAGACCCAGTACTTC; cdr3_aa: CSVIARGETQYF
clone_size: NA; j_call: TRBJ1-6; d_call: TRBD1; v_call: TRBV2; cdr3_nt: TGTGCCCGACAGGGTAACAATTCACCCCTCCACTTT; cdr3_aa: CARQGNNSPLHF
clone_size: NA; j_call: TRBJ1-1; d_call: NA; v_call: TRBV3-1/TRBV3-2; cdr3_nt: TGTGCCAGCAGCCAAGGGGCCGGCGGGAGGACTGAAGCTTTCTTT; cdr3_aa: CASSQGAGGRTEAFF
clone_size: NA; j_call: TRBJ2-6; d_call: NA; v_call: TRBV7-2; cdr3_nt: TGTGCCAGCAGATCTTCTAGGAGTTCTGGGGCCAACGTCCTGACTTTC; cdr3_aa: CASRSSRSSGANVLTF
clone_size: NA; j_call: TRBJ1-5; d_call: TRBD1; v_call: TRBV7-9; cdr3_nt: TGTGCCAGCAGTACAGGGGGCGGGGGCAATCAGCCCCAGCATTTT; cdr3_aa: CASSTGGGGNQPQHF
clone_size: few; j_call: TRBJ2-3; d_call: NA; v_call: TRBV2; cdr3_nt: TGTGCCAGCAGAGGTCTCCGGACTAGCACAGATACGCAGTATTTT; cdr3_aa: CASRGLRTSTDTQYF
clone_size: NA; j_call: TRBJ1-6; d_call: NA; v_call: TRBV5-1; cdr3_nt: TGCGTCCGACGGGGGGCCTGCTTTTATAATTCACCCCTCCACTTT; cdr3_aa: CVRRGACFYNSPLHF
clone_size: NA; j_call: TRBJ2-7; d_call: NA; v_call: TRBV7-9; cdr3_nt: TGTGCCAGCAGCTTAGCGATAGGACAGCAGTTAGAGCAGTACTTC; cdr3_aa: CASSLAIGQQLEQYF
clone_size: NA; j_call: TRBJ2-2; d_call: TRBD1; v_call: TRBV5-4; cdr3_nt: TGTGCCAGCAGCTTTACAGGGGGCACCGGGGAGCTGTTTTTT; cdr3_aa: CASSFTGGTGELFF
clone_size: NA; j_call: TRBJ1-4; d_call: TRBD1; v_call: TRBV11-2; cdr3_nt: TGTGCCAGCAGCGCATCGGGGGACAGTCTTAATGAAAAACTGTTTTTT; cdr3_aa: CASSASGDSLNEKLFF
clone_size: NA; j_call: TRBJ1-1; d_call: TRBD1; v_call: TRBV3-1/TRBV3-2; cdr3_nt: TGTGCCAGCAGCCGGGGACAGGGGCTGAACACTGAAGCTTTCTTT; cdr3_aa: CASSRGQGLNTEAFF
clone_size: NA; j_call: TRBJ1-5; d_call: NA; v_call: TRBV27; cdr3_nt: TGTGCCAGCAGTCCCCGAAAGCCTGATCAGCCCCAGCATTTT; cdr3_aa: CASSPRKPDQPQHF
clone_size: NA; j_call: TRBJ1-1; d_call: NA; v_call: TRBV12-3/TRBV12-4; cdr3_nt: TGTGCCAGCAGTTTAAGGGGAAGGGCTGAAGCTTTCTTT; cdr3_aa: CASSLRGRAEAFF
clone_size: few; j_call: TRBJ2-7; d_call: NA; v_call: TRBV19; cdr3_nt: TGTGCCAGTAGTATACTAATTGATGACGAGCAGTACTTC; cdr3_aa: CASSILIDDEQYF
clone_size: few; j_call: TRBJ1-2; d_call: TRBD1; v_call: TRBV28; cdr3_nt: TGTGCCAGCGGGGACAGTTTCTATGGCTACACCTTC; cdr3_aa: CASGDSFYGYTF
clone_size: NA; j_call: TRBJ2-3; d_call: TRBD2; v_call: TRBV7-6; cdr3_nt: TGTGCCAGCAGCTTAGGAGCGGGAGTCCCTTTAGATACGCAGTATTTT; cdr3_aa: CASSLGAGVPLDTQYF
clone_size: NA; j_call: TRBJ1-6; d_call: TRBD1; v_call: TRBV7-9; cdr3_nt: TGTGCCAGCAGCTTATGGGACAGTGGTAATTCACCCCTCCACTTT; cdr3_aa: CASSLWDSGNSPLHF